This TCR beta chain was captured by sequencing in a study of blood T cells in healthy people across ages. Study background: Roughly one uniquely barcoded beta molecule per two T cells was captured.

Caucasian individuals from Russia who were healthy and aged about 6 to 95 acted as donors. PBMCs were isolated at a quantity of at least 7 million per sample. A J-beta primer mix and a sample-barcoded 5' primer were used in a second PCR of about 7 to 11 cycles. TCRdb reanalysed the 5' RACE reads using MiXCR and keeps one entry per CDR3 protein. The sample has about 680,000 distinct CDR3 sequences, more than 40% seen once. This clonotype has more than one count but fewer than ten. This CDR3 is 15 amino acids long. The junction had 2 bases not matched to a gene; V was cut back by 2 bases and J by 4 bases.

The rearrangement joins TRBV12-3 or TRBV12-4 to TRBJ2-1; the match to TRBD2 covers 10 bases. The specimen sequenced was blood. The clonotype comes from a woman aged 55-70 years in good health. The DNA for the CDR3 is TGTGCCAGCAGTTTAAGCGGGGGGGGTTACAATGAGCAGTTCTTC. It codes for CASSLSGGGYNEQFF.